This entry features one T cell receptor beta chain sequence. This clone occurred a few times. This clone's antigen is unknown. There are no base qualities to consult, and no much larger clone falls within one base. The CDR3 starts with the cysteine, ends with the phenylalanine, and has 15 residues. Only CDR3 DNA is held: 45 bases, read in frame from base 1. CDR1 and CDR2 are read off the germline V gene as KGHSH and LQKENI. V is pruned by 3 bases and J by 1 base, leaving 1 base of the junction without a gene match. Each clonotype received, on average, around 9.6x coverage in deep resolution sequencing performed on a MiSeq, where the target depth lay between 1 in 1 million and 1 in 200,000 T cells. The immunoSEQ hsTCRB Kit was used to generate the TCR beta libraries. Processing in the source paper ran as follows. Data were analyzed with ImmunoSEQ Data Assistant and ImmunoSEQ Analyzer, with V, D and J genes assigned per IMGT definitions. Clonality, which ranges from 0 to 1, was calculated as one minus the normalized Shannon entropy of productive rearrangement frequencies. Only overrepresented clonotypes making up at least 0.05% of the repertoire of each patient were included in the public clonotype analysis. Repertoires from approximately 13 age-matched healthy donors in immuneACCESS were used as clonality controls. This is the immuneACCESS table as TCRdb keeps it, with only in-frame sequences that have V and J called. A part of the clones is gone; compared with another copy, unresolved V genes explain less than half, and the rest is unexplained. The V and J calls and clone size were taken over from that table, and D and trimming were inferred from the DNA. The sample records 30,000 to 40,000 clones, around 70% of which are singletons. The top ten constitute around 30% of the sample.

The sample belongs to a study of cytotoxic CD8 clonotypes in ibrutinib-treated CLL (dated by TCRdb to the early 2020s). With regard to the full study: The cohort had about a dozen relapsed/refractory and about 15 treatment-naive patients; roughly 17 were IGHV unmutated. Responses were partial in 25 or so patients and complete in 2; after median approximately 69 months follow-up, about 14 stayed in remission and around 12 progressed. The response samples were drawn at a median of 12 months into treatment, with a range of about 6 to 36 months. An average of around 250,000 productive templates and 94,082 productive rearrangements was obtained per sample. Longitudinal samples were available for about 30% of the roughly 86 trial participants. Cryopreserved peripheral blood mononuclear cells were obtained before treatment, at response, and at either sustained remission or disease progression. What the research found in general, with its limitations: Public clonotypes were rare and either shrank or stayed stable during treatment, and the rise in clonality at ibrutinib response reflected expansion of private clonotypes. Clonality increased at ibrutinib response, stayed stable in sustained remission, and fell back toward baseline at progression. Lymph node repertoires were not examined, and the timing of sampling was not matched between patients in sustained remission and those whose disease progressed. At baseline, clonality was higher than in age-matched healthy donors and showed a strong correlation with circulating CD8+ T-cell counts.

Roughly 1.8 micrograms of genomic DNA were extracted from cryopreserved PBMCs for TCR beta library preparation. Longitudinal blood samples from CLL patients receiving ibrutinib monotherapy were subjected to high-throughput TCR beta sequencing. The patients were enrolled in a single-center, open-label phase 2 trial of ibrutinib monotherapy. The source was PBMCs, collected before ibrutinib treatment. This TCR was recovered from a human donor with chronic lymphocytic leukemia. The chain is assembled from TRBV18 and TRBJ2-3; 10 bases in between match TRBD2. The DNA sequence is TGTGCCAGCTCACCCGGGACTAGCGGCACAGATACGCAGTATTTT. Translated, it reads CASSPGTSGTDTQYF.